The TCR beta chain under discussion was sequenced for a study of blood T cell repertoires in COVID-19. In the original processing: Counts of nucleated cells, estimated from reference gene primer amplification, were obtained. The method was immunoSEQ multiplex PCR; TCRdb's version includes in-frame clones alone and lacks a portion of them. The V and J calls and clone size were taken over from that table, and D and trimming were inferred from the DNA. The table includes 60,000 to 65,000 clones, around 74% detected once. V was trimmed by 3 bases and J by 5 bases, leaving 10 bases between them. There are 13 residues in the CDR3. CDR1 is SGHNT and CDR2 is YENEEA in the germline V gene.

This rearrangement joins TRBV11-3 to TRBJ1-1; maybe TRBD1 (5 bases). The sequenced sample consisted of peripheral blood. The clonotype comes from a woman aged 80 or over with acute or convalescent COVID-19. The CDR3 is CASSLSGRTEAFF. For the CDR3, the DNA is TGTGCCAGCAGCTTGTCAGGGAGGACTGAAGCTTTCTTT.